The 20 T cell receptor beta chains in this list originate from one sample, sequenced in a study of control samples from healthy donors and cancer patients. Measured with immunoSEQ multiplex PCR; TCRdb has only the in-frame clones, and not every one. This sample has about 140,000 clones, with 88% found just once. The sequencing sample was made of blood. The receptors here all came from a man between 18 and 29 years old in good health.

This chain uses TRBV7-8 with TRBJ2-1; weak D call: TRBD2 (6 bases). The germline V and J ends were trimmed by 3 bases and 2 bases, with 14 bases remaining between them. Germline V gene data show CDR1 as SGHVS and CDR2 as FQNEAQ. This CDR3 has 16 amino acids. Here the CDR3 reads CASSFFRGITYNEQFF. The CDR3, as DNA: TGTGCCAGCAGCTTCTTCCGGGGGATCACCTACAATGAGCAGTTCTTC.

The table lists this clone with a count of one. This chain joins TRBV7-9 and TRBJ2-7; maybe TRBD1 (6 bases). In germline, CDR1 is SEHNR, CDR2 FQNEAQ (reference sequence). The CDR3 is 13 amino acids. The V and J ends lost 5 bases and 5 bases respectively, with 13 bases between them. In nucleotides, the CDR3 is TGTGCCAGCAGCGCACAGGGTAGGAACGAGCAGTACTTC. It encodes CASSAQGRNEQYF.

The chain is built from TRBV10-3 and TRBJ1-4; perhaps TRBD1 as D (5 bases). V was trimmed by 0 bases and J by 7 bases, leaving 9 bases between them. The CDR3 runs to 14 residues. Germline V lookup: CDR1 ENHRY, CDR2 SYGVKD. The CDR3: CAISESYGGEKLFF. The DNA for the CDR3 is TGTGCCATCAGTGAGTCATACGGGGGTGAAAAACTGTTTTTT.

The chain carries TRBV2 and TRBJ1-6; D gene uncertain. CDR1 and CDR2 from the germline V gene are SNHLY and FYNNEI. Trimming left V 2 bases short and J 17 bases short, with 13 bases between. The CDR3 spans 12 residues. The CDR3 DNA is TGTGCCAGCAGTGAACCGCGCAGGTCGTTCCACTTT. It is translated as CASSEPRRSFHF.

In this sample, this clone turned up once. The gene calls are TRBV30 and TRBJ2-1; D possibly corresponds to TRBD2 (5 bases). The CDR3 length is 12 residues. With 3 bases removed from V and 6 bases from J, the gap between germline ends came to 9 bases. CDR1 GTSNPN and CDR2 SVGIG come from the germline V gene (reference sequence). The CDR3 sequence is CAWSPGINEQFF. The CDR3 DNA follows: TGTGCCTGGAGCCCGGGAATCAATGAGCAGTTCTTC.

This chain connects TRBV15 to TRBJ1-2; a weak D match, TRBD1 (5 bases). The V end lost 6 bases, the J end lost 10 bases, and 18 bases lay between the germline ends. Germline V lookup: CDR1 LNHNV, CDR2 YYDKDF (reference sequence). CDR3 size: 13 residues. This CDR3 is CATSSEGVLTYTF. The CDR3 DNA sequence: TGTGCCACCAGTTCCGAAGGGGTTCTTACCTACACCTTC. The full variable domain, in which reference TRBV15 and TRBJ1-2 provide the parts outside the CDR3, is DAMVIQNPRYQVTQFGKPVTLSCSQTLNHNVMYWYQQKSSQAPKLLFHYYDKDFNNEADTPDNFQSRRPNTSFCFLDIRSPGLGDTAMYLCATSSEGVLTYTFGSGTRLTVV.

V and J are TRBV3-1 (or the pseudogene TRBV3-2) and TRBJ2-7; a possible D gene is TRBD1 (6 bases). This CDR3 is 14 amino acids long. Between the trimmed V and J ends, which lost 1 base and 4 bases, there was a span of 11 bases. Germline assignment: CDR1 LGHDT and CDR2 YNNKEL (reference sequence). The CDR3, as DNA: TGTGCCAGCAGCCAAGCACCTCAGGGGTACGAGCAGTACTTC. Translation gives CASSQAPQGYEQYF.

The chain recombines TRBV27 with TRBJ2-3; D is unclear. Trimming left V 2 bases short and J 7 bases short, with 10 bases between. The germline CDR1 and CDR2 sequences are MNHEY and SMNVEV (reference sequence). This CDR3 is 13 amino acids long. The chain's CDR3 is CASSLTQSNTQYF. In nucleotides, the CDR3 is TGTGCCAGCAGTTTAACTCAGTCGAATACGCAGTATTTT.

The chain recombines TRBV5-1 with TRBJ1-2; tentatively, D is TRBD1 (6 bases). Germline V CDR1 and CDR2: SGHRS, YFSETQ. This CDR3 spans 12 amino acids. Trimming took 5 bases from V and 7 from J, leaving 12 bases between them. The CDR3 nucleotides are TGCGCCAGCAGACAGGGTCTTGGTGGCTACACCTTC. Translating gives CASRQGLGGYTF. Variable domain in full (rest from reference TRBV5-1 and TRBJ1-2): KAGVTQTPRYLIKTRGQQVTLSCSPISGHRSVSWYQQTPGQGLQFLFEYFSETQRNKGNFPGRFSGRQFSNSRSEMNVSTLELGDSALYLCASRQGLGGYTFGSGTRLTVV.

The chain couples TRBV3-1 (or the pseudogene TRBV3-2) to TRBJ2-5; no firm D call. The CDR3 has 12 amino acids. With 6 bases removed from V and 4 bases from J, the gap between germline ends came to 9 bases. CDR1 and CDR2 (germline): LGHDT, YNNKEL (reference sequence). This chain's CDR3 is CASSPTRETQYF. The CDR3 coding sequence is TGTGCCAGCAGTCCCACGAGAGAGACCCAGTACTTC.

For the CDR3, the DNA is TGTGCCAGCAGTTCGGGACAGGGGGGATTGGATACGCAGTATTTT. Protein product: CASSSGQGGLDTQYF. The V gene is TRBV28, the J gene TRBJ2-3; TRBD1 matches 11 bases. The germline V gene has CDR1 MDHEN and CDR2 SYDVKM. Losses at the gene ends were 4 bases for V and 6 bases for J; bases not matched to a gene: 6. This CDR3 is 15 amino acids long. Drawing the rest from reference TRBV28 and TRBJ2-3, the complete variable domain is DVKVTQSSRYLVKRTGEKVFLECVQDMDHENMFWYRQDPGLGLRLIYFSYDVKMKEKGDIPEGYSVSREKKERFSLILESASTNQTSMYLCASSSGQGGLDTQYFGPGTRLTVL.

This rearrangement joins TRBV2 to TRBJ2-4; D is unresolved. The CDR3 contains 13 residues. Trimming cost V 7 bases and J 6 bases, with 13 bases left between them. Germline values: CDR1 SNHLY, CDR2 FYNNEI. The CDR3 nucleotides read TGTGCCAGCATGGGTTTGACGGGAAACATTCAGTACTTC. It is translated as CASMGLTGNIQYF.

This clone was recorded only once. The chain couples TRBV4-1 to TRBJ1-2; D is unclear. With 3 bases removed from V and 7 bases from J, the gap between germline ends came to 9 bases. This CDR3 has 12 residues. Looked up from germline, CDR1 is MGHRA and CDR2 is YSYEKL. CDR3 sequence reads: CASSHEWGGYTF. As DNA, the CDR3 is TGCGCCAGCAGCCATGAGTGGGGTGGCTACACCTTC.

The gene calls are TRBV14 and TRBJ1-2; no clear D gene. Per the germline V gene, CDR1 is SGHDN and CDR2 is FVKESK. V gave up 4 bases and J gave up 1 base, with 4 bases separating them. There are 12 residues in the CDR3. CDR3 residues: CASSPDNYGYTF. DNA for the CDR3: TGTGCCAGCAGCCCAGATAACTATGGCTACACCTTC.

The V call is TRBV5-1, the J call TRBJ2-7; D is uncertain. This CDR3 comprises 14 residues. The germline V gene encodes CDR1 SGHRS and CDR2 YFSETQ. The ends were cut back, 4 bases at V and 5 bases at J, with 16 bases in the middle. This chain's CDR3 is CASSARPPRDEQYF. The CDR3 coding sequence is TGCGCCAGCAGCGCGAGGCCCCCACGGGACGAGCAGTACTTC.

This clone appeared once. J is TRBJ2-1 and V is TRBV4-3, with 12 positions matching TRBD2. This CDR3 has 17 amino acids. Unmatched junction bases numbered 9, after V lost 4 bases and J lost 5 bases. The V gene's germline CDR1 is LGHNA and CDR2 YSLEER. The CDR3: CASSLNYRLAGDNEQFF. CDR3 bases: TGCGCCAGCAGCCTCAACTACCGACTAGCGGGGGACAATGAGCAGTTCTTC.

The J gene is TRBJ2-7, the V gene TRBV30, with 9 bases aligning to TRBD2. V was clipped by 2 bases and J by 2 bases; unmatched bases: 1. The germline V gene encodes CDR1 GTSNPN and CDR2 SVGIG (reference sequence). This CDR3 contains 13 residues. DNA of the CDR3: TGTGCCTGGAGTCGCGGGGGGGCCTACGAGCAGTACTTC. It yields the protein CAWSRGGAYEQYF.

This chain links TRBV11-1 with TRBJ2-5; TRBD1 agrees at 8 bases. With V trimmed by 5 bases and J by 5 bases, 7 bases remained unmatched. Germline CDR1 reads SGHAT; CDR2 reads FQDESV (reference sequence). The length of the CDR3 is 14 residues. CDR3 sequence: CASSHDRGPETQYF. The CDR3 nucleotides read TGTGCCAGCAGCCATGACAGGGGTCCGGAGACCCAGTACTTC. The complete variable domain, with remaining parts taken from reference TRBV11-1 and TRBJ2-5, reads EAEVAQSPRYKITEKSQAVAFWCDPISGHATLYWYRQILGQGPELLVQFQDESVVDDSQLPKDRFSAERLKGVDSTLKIQPAELGDSAMYLCASSHDRGPETQYFGPGTRLLVL.

This clone was found a few times. The J gene is TRBJ2-5, the V gene TRBV9; 8 nucleotides match TRBD2. V shed 0 bases, J shed 2 bases, and the junction held 6 bases outside the gene matches. Germline CDR1 reads SGDLS; CDR2 reads YYNGEE. This CDR3 is built from 16 residues. This chain's CDR3 is CASSVGGSGVQETQYF. In DNA, the CDR3 is TGTGCCAGCAGCGTAGGGGGTAGCGGGGTACAAGAGACCCAGTACTTC. Looking up the rest from reference TRBV9 and TRBJ2-5 gives the full variable domain: DSGVTQTPKHLITATGQRVTLRCSPRSGDLSVYWYQQSLDQGLQFLIQYYNGEERAKGNILERFSAQQFPDLHSELNLSSLELGDSALYFCASSVGGSGVQETQYFGPGTRLLVL.

CDR3 protein: CASSSGLEFLYYF. The CDR3 DNA is TGTGCCAGCAGTTCGGGGCTCGAATTCCTATACTACTTC. The chain carries TRBV28 and TRBJ2-4; tentatively, D is TRBD1 or TRBD2 (5 bases each). The CDR3 covers 13 residues. Trimming pared 4 bases from V and 16 bases from J, leaving 20 bases between. CDR1 is MDHEN, CDR2 SYDVKM, per germline.